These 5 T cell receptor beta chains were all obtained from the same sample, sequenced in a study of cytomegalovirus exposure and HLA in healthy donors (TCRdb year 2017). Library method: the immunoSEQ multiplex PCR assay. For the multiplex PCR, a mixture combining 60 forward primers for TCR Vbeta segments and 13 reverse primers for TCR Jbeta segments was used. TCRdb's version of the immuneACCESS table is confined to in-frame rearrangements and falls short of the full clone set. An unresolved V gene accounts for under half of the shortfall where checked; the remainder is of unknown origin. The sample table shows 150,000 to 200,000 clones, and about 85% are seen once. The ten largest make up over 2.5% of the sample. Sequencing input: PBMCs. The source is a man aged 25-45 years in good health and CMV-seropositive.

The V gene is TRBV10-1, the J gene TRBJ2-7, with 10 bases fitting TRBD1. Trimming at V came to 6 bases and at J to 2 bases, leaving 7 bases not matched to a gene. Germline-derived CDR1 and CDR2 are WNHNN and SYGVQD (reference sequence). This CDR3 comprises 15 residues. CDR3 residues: CASSRSGQGTYEQYF. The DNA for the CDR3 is TGCGCCAGCAGCCGGTCGGGACAGGGGACCTACGAGCAGTACTTC.

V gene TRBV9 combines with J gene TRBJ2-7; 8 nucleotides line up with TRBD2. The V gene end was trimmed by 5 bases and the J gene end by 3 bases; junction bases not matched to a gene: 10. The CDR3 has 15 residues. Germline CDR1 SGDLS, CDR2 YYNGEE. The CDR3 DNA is TGTGCCAGCAGGCTGGCGGGGGGAGAAAGCTACGAGCAGTACTTC. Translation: CASRLAGGESYEQYF.

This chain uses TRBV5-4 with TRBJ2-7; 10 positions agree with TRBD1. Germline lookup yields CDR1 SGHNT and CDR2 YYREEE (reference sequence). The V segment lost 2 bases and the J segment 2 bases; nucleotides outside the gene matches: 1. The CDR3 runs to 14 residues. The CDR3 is CASSFGTGAYEQYV. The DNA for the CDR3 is TGTGCCAGCAGCTTCGGGACAGGGGCCTACGAGCAGTACGTC.

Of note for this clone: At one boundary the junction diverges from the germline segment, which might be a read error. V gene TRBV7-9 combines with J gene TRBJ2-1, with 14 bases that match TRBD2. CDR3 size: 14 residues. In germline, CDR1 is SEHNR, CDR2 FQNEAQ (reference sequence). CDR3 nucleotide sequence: TGTTCCAGCAGCTCGGGACTAGCGGGGGATGAGCAGTTCTTC. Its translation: CSSSSGLAGDEQFF. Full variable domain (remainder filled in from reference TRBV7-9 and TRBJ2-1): DTGVSQNPRHKITKRGQNVTFRCDPISEHNRLYWYRQTLGQGPEFLTYFQNEAQLEKSRLLSDRFSAERPKGSFSTLEIQRTEQGDSAMYLCSSSSGLAGDEQFFGPGTRLTVL.

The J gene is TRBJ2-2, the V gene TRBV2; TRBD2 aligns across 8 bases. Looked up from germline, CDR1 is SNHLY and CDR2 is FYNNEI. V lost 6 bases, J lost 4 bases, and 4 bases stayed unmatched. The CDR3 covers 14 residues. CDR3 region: CASRVGLATGELFF. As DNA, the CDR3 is TGTGCCAGCAGGGTTGGACTAGCCACCGGGGAGCTGTTTTTT.